These 17 T cell receptor beta chains originate from one sample sequenced in a study of Ad26.COV2.S vaccination and SARS-CoV-2 variants. Clones were sequenced by immunoSEQ multiplex PCR, and TCRdb holds only the in-frame ones, with some missing. This sample has fewer than 100,000 clones, with around 82% found just once. The source was peripheral blood, collected after recovery from COVID-19. These receptors originate from a human donor who had recovered from COVID-19.

The chain couples TRBV4-1 to TRBJ1-2; D call uncertain. This CDR3 region has 18 residues. The V end lost 1 base, the J end lost 3 bases, and 21 bases lay between the germline ends. CDR1 MGHRA and CDR2 YSYEKL come from the germline V gene. CDR3 region: CASSQAPRLRPGHYGYTF. Here the CDR3 DNA reads TGCGCCAGCAGCCAAGCCCCCCGGCTGCGTCCCGGACACTATGGCTACACCTTC.

This sequence joins TRBV13 and TRBJ2-3; TRBD2 agrees at 11 bases. This CDR3 region has 15 residues. V was pared by 3 bases and J by 4 bases, with 3 bases of the junction left unmatched. Germline CDR1 is PRHDT and CDR2 is FYEKMQ (reference sequence). CDR3 sequence: CASSFSTSGADTQYF. For the CDR3, the DNA is TGTGCCAGCAGCTTCTCGACTAGCGGGGCAGATACGCAGTATTTT.

The chain has TRBV5-6 and TRBJ2-1, with TRBD1 identical over 8 bases. Trimming cost V 4 bases and J 4 bases; bases outside gene matches: 10. Germline CDR1 is SGHDT and CDR2 is YYEEEE. The CDR3 has 16 residues. This CDR3 is CASSMTGDKGYNEQFF. CDR3 in DNA: TGTGCCAGCAGCATGACAGGGGATAAGGGATACAATGAGCAGTTCTTC.

The chain has TRBV7-6 and TRBJ2-3, with 7 bases fitting TRBD1. Germline V lookup: CDR1 SGHVS, CDR2 FNYEAQ. V lost 0 bases, J lost 6 bases, and 6 bases stayed unmatched. The CDR3 loop spans 15 amino acids. CDR3 sequence reads: CASSLAQGVFDTQYF. The CDR3 nucleotides are TGTGCCAGCAGCTTAGCCCAGGGGGTGTTTGATACGCAGTATTTT.

The chain links TRBV18 to TRBJ1-5, with TRBD1 as a possible D gene (6 bases). V lost 6 bases, J lost 9 bases, and 21 bases lay in between. Germline V lookup: CDR1 KGHSH, CDR2 LQKENI. CDR3 length: 15 amino acids. CDR3 residues: CASSPDRFVGRPQHF. The CDR3, as DNA: TGTGCCAGCTCTCCAGACAGGTTCGTCGGGAGGCCCCAGCATTTT.

V gene TRBV5-1 combines with J gene TRBJ1-3; 9 bases are a match to TRBD1. The CDR3 is made up of 15 amino acids. Per the germline V gene, CDR1 is SGHRS and CDR2 is YFSETQ. Trimming cost V 0 bases and J 3 bases; bases outside gene matches: 1. The CDR3 DNA sequence: TGCGCCAGCAGCTTGGACAGGGGGCTTGGAAACACCATATATTTT. Translating gives CASSLDRGLGNTIYF. Based on the CDR3 plus reference TRBV5-1 and TRBJ1-3, the full variable domain is KAGVTQTPRYLIKTRGQQVTLSCSPISGHRSVSWYQQTPGQGLQFLFEYFSETQRNKGNFPGRFSGRQFSNSRSEMNVSTLELGDSALYLCASSLDRGLGNTIYFGEGSWLTVV.

This CDR3 reads CASSTRRGDSPLHF. CDR3 DNA sequence: TGTGCCAGCAGTACACGTAGGGGGGATTCACCCCTCCACTTT. This chain connects TRBV2 to TRBJ1-6, with D possibly matching TRBD1 (6 bases). CDR1 is SNHLY, CDR2 FYNNEI, per germline. V shed 5 bases and J shed 8 bases, with 13 bases lying between them. The CDR3 loop spans 14 amino acids. Combining the CDR3 with reference TRBV2 and TRBJ1-6 gives the whole variable domain EPEVTQTPSHQVTQMGQEVILRCVPISNHLYFYWYRQILGQKVEFLVSFYNNEISEKSEIFDDQFSVERPDGSNFTLKIRSTKLEDSAMYFCASSTRRGDSPLHFGNGTRLTVT.

The V gene is TRBV12-5, the J gene TRBJ2-5; D remains unclear. The V end lost 2 bases, the J end lost 2 bases, and 6 bases lay between the germline ends. Germline CDR1 reads LGHNT; CDR2 reads FRNRAP. This CDR3 is 13 amino acids long. The CDR3 sequence is CASGLPEQETQYF. CDR3 nucleotide sequence: TGTGCTAGTGGTTTGCCGGAACAAGAGACCCAGTACTTC.

This clone is medium-sized within its sample. The chain employs TRBV4-3 and TRBJ2-6; maybe TRBD2 (6 bases). The ends were cut back, 0 bases at V and 9 bases at J, with 12 bases in the middle. The CDR3 covers 15 residues. Germline CDR1 is LGHNA and CDR2 is YSLEER. The CDR3 nucleotides read TGCGCCAGCAGCCAAGATCCGGGGGAAGGCAACGTCCTGACTTTC. It specifies CASSQDPGEGNVLTF.

This chain joins TRBV11-2 and TRBJ2-5, with D possibly being TRBD1 (5 bases). Germline-derived CDR1 and CDR2 are SGHAT and FQNNGV. The CDR3 is made up of 16 amino acids. V was pared by 5 bases and J by 5 bases, with 21 bases between. The CDR3 nucleotides read TGTGCCAGCAGCAGCCAACGGCAGGGTGGTATGGAGACCCAGTACTTC. Amino acids: CASSSQRQGGMETQYF.

In its sample, this clone was seen many times. The chain combines TRBV6-6 with TRBJ2-7, with a possible D match to TRBD1 (5 bases). This CDR3 has 14 residues. V was clipped by 0 bases and J by 3 bases, with 9 bases between them. The germline V gene encodes CDR1 MNHNY and CDR2 SVGAGI (reference sequence). CDR3 DNA: TGTGCCAGCAGTTACTCGACAGTTTACTACGAGCAGTACTTC. The encoded protein is CASSYSTVYYEQYF.

CDR3 loop: CATSRDPGDGPGYTF. CDR3 in DNA: TGTGCCACCAGCAGAGATCCGGGGGATGGACCTGGCTACACCTTC. The chain is built from TRBV15 and TRBJ1-2, with D possibly matching TRBD1 (5 bases). Germline V gene data show CDR1 as LNHNV and CDR2 as YYDKDF (reference sequence). The CDR3 extends over 15 amino acids. Trimming left V 0 bases short and J 7 bases short, with 15 bases between.

This clone has only one observation. The V and J genes are TRBV19 and TRBJ2-3, with 9 bases lining up with TRBD2. This CDR3 region has 14 residues. Germline CDR1 LNHDA, CDR2 SQIVND (reference sequence). V gave up 5 bases and J gave up 6 bases; unmatched junction bases: 6. CDR3 loop: CASSSREGLDTQYF. In nucleotides, the CDR3 is TGTGCCAGTAGTTCGCGGGAGGGCCTCGATACGCAGTATTTT.

The gene calls are TRBV7-2 and TRBJ2-7; D gene unclear. This CDR3 comprises 13 residues. Trimming left V 6 bases short and J 2 bases short, with 11 bases between. Germline lookup yields CDR1 SGHTA and CDR2 FQGNSA. In DNA form, the CDR3 reads TGTGCCAGCAGTACCGGGCCGACCTACGAGCAGTACTTC. Encoded protein: CASSTGPTYEQYF.

The rearrangement joins TRBV5-4 to TRBJ2-5; D uncertain. Germline-derived CDR1 and CDR2 are SGHNT and YYREEE (reference sequence). V gave up 4 bases and J gave up 4 bases, with 8 bases separating them. The CDR3 runs 12 residues. In nucleotides, the CDR3 is TGTGCCAGCAGCCCGCCGGGAGAGACCCAGTACTTC. This gives the protein CASSPPGETQYF. Combining the CDR3 with reference TRBV5-4 and TRBJ2-5 gives the whole variable domain ETGVTQSPTHLIKTRGQQVTLRCSSQSGHNTVSWYQQALGQGPQFIFQYYREEENGRGNFPPRFSGLQFPNYSSELNVNALELDDSALYLCASSPPGETQYFGPGTRLLVL.

V usage is TRBV15 and J usage is TRBJ1-2; a possible D gene is TRBD1 (5 bases). The length of the CDR3 is 14 residues. Germline CDR1 LNHNV, CDR2 YYDKDF (reference sequence). Trimming took off 3 bases at V and 6 bases at J, with 14 bases between the two ends. The chain's CDR3 is CATSRSGPGDGYTF. In DNA form, the CDR3 reads TGTGCCACCAGCAGGTCGGGACCGGGAGATGGCTACACCTTC.

The chain carries TRBV15 and TRBJ1-1; D gene ambiguous. V lost 1 base and J 1 base, leaving 4 bases between the germline ends. The length of the CDR3 is 13 residues. Germline V lookup: CDR1 LNHNV, CDR2 YYDKDF (reference sequence). CDR3 residues: CATSRASNTEAFF. CDR3 coding DNA: TGTGCCACCAGCAGAGCGTCGAACACTGAAGCTTTCTTT.